This TCR beta chain comes out of a study of beta chain features in type 1 diabetes. Overall study results and limits: Shorter TCRB CDR3s, moderately but significantly so, marked every one of the four CD4+ subsets in Type 1 diabetes patients. Sequencing used cDNA, and cells with high TCR expression could therefore be over-represented.

This clone was picked up a small number of times. Its specificity is unknown. The whole isolated RNA underwent reverse transcription, so sequencing captured expressed TCRB transcripts. The table came from immunoSEQ multiplex PCR; TCRdb's copy has only in-frame clones and leaves some out. Of 230,000 or so clones detected, 16% appear once; the ten largest clones hold less than 0.09%. Germline values: CDR1 LNHNV, CDR2 YYDKDF (reference sequence). V was pared by 7 bases and J by 8 bases, with 17 bases between. The CDR3 has 14 amino acids. This clonotype was sampled from a man younger than 45 with type 1 diabetes. The sample comprised naive CD4+ T cells from blood. The rearrangement joins TRBV15 to TRBJ1-4; no clear D. The CDR3 reads CATTTGIGREKLFF. The CDR3 coding sequence is TGTGCCACCACCACGGGGATCGGCAGGGAAAAACTGTTTTTT.